This TCR beta chain is drawn from a study of naive and memory T cell subsets. On this clonotype: Its antigen is as yet unknown.

Overall study results and limits: Especially in CD8 cells, naive repertoires contained a few larger clonotypes, possibly CD45RA-re-expressing memory cells.

With 6 bases removed from V and 0 bases from J, the gap between germline ends came to 9 bases. Germline-derived CDR1 and CDR2 are LGHDT and YNNKEL (reference sequence). There are 15 residues in the CDR3. Both TRBC1 and TRBC2 were covered by a beta constant-region primer of two equimolar oligonucleotides. Nested alpha and beta constant-region primers with the SP2 primer drove four PCR rounds on ligated cDNA. TCRdb processed the UMI-ligation and nested PCR reads anew with MiXCR; each CDR3 protein has one entry. Of about 150,000 distinct CDR3 sequences listed, roughly 22% are singletons. Sequenced sample: naive CD4+ T cells from blood. The chain carries TRBV3-1 and TRBJ2-6; D is uncertain. The TCR originated in a human donor in good health. The DNA of the CDR3 is TGTGCCAGCAGTCCTGTACTCTCTGGGGCCAACGTCCTGACTTTC. Translation gives CASSPVLSGANVLTF.